This TCR beta chain was captured by sequencing in a study of early T cells in non-severe SARS-CoV-2 infection. Tagging with unique molecular identifiers was applied to individual cDNA molecules. TCRdb independently ran MiXCR on the 5' RACE reads; one entry per CDR3 protein. The table records some 57,000 distinct CDR3 sequences, around 8.5% of them present only once. V shed 0 bases and J shed 7 bases, with 4 bases lying between them. This CDR3 contains 12 residues. Germline loops: CDR1 SGHTA, CDR2 FQGNSA. Only a few counts were recorded for this clonotype. This TCR was recovered from an adult who was a healthcare worker with PCR-confirmed SARS-CoV-2 infection or an uninfected control (not recorded which). What was sequenced was whole blood. The chain combines TRBV7-2 with TRBJ1-3; D not resolved. The CDR3 loop is CASSLAINTIYF. The DNA for the CDR3 is TGTGCCAGCAGCTTAGCGATCAACACCATATATTTT. Full variable domain (remainder filled in from reference TRBV7-2 and TRBJ1-3): GAGVSQSPSNKVTEKGKDVELRCDPISGHTALYWYRQSLGQGLEFLIYFQGNSAPDKSGLPSDRFSAERTGGSVSTLTIQRTQQEDSAVYLCASSLAINTIYFGEGSWLTVV.